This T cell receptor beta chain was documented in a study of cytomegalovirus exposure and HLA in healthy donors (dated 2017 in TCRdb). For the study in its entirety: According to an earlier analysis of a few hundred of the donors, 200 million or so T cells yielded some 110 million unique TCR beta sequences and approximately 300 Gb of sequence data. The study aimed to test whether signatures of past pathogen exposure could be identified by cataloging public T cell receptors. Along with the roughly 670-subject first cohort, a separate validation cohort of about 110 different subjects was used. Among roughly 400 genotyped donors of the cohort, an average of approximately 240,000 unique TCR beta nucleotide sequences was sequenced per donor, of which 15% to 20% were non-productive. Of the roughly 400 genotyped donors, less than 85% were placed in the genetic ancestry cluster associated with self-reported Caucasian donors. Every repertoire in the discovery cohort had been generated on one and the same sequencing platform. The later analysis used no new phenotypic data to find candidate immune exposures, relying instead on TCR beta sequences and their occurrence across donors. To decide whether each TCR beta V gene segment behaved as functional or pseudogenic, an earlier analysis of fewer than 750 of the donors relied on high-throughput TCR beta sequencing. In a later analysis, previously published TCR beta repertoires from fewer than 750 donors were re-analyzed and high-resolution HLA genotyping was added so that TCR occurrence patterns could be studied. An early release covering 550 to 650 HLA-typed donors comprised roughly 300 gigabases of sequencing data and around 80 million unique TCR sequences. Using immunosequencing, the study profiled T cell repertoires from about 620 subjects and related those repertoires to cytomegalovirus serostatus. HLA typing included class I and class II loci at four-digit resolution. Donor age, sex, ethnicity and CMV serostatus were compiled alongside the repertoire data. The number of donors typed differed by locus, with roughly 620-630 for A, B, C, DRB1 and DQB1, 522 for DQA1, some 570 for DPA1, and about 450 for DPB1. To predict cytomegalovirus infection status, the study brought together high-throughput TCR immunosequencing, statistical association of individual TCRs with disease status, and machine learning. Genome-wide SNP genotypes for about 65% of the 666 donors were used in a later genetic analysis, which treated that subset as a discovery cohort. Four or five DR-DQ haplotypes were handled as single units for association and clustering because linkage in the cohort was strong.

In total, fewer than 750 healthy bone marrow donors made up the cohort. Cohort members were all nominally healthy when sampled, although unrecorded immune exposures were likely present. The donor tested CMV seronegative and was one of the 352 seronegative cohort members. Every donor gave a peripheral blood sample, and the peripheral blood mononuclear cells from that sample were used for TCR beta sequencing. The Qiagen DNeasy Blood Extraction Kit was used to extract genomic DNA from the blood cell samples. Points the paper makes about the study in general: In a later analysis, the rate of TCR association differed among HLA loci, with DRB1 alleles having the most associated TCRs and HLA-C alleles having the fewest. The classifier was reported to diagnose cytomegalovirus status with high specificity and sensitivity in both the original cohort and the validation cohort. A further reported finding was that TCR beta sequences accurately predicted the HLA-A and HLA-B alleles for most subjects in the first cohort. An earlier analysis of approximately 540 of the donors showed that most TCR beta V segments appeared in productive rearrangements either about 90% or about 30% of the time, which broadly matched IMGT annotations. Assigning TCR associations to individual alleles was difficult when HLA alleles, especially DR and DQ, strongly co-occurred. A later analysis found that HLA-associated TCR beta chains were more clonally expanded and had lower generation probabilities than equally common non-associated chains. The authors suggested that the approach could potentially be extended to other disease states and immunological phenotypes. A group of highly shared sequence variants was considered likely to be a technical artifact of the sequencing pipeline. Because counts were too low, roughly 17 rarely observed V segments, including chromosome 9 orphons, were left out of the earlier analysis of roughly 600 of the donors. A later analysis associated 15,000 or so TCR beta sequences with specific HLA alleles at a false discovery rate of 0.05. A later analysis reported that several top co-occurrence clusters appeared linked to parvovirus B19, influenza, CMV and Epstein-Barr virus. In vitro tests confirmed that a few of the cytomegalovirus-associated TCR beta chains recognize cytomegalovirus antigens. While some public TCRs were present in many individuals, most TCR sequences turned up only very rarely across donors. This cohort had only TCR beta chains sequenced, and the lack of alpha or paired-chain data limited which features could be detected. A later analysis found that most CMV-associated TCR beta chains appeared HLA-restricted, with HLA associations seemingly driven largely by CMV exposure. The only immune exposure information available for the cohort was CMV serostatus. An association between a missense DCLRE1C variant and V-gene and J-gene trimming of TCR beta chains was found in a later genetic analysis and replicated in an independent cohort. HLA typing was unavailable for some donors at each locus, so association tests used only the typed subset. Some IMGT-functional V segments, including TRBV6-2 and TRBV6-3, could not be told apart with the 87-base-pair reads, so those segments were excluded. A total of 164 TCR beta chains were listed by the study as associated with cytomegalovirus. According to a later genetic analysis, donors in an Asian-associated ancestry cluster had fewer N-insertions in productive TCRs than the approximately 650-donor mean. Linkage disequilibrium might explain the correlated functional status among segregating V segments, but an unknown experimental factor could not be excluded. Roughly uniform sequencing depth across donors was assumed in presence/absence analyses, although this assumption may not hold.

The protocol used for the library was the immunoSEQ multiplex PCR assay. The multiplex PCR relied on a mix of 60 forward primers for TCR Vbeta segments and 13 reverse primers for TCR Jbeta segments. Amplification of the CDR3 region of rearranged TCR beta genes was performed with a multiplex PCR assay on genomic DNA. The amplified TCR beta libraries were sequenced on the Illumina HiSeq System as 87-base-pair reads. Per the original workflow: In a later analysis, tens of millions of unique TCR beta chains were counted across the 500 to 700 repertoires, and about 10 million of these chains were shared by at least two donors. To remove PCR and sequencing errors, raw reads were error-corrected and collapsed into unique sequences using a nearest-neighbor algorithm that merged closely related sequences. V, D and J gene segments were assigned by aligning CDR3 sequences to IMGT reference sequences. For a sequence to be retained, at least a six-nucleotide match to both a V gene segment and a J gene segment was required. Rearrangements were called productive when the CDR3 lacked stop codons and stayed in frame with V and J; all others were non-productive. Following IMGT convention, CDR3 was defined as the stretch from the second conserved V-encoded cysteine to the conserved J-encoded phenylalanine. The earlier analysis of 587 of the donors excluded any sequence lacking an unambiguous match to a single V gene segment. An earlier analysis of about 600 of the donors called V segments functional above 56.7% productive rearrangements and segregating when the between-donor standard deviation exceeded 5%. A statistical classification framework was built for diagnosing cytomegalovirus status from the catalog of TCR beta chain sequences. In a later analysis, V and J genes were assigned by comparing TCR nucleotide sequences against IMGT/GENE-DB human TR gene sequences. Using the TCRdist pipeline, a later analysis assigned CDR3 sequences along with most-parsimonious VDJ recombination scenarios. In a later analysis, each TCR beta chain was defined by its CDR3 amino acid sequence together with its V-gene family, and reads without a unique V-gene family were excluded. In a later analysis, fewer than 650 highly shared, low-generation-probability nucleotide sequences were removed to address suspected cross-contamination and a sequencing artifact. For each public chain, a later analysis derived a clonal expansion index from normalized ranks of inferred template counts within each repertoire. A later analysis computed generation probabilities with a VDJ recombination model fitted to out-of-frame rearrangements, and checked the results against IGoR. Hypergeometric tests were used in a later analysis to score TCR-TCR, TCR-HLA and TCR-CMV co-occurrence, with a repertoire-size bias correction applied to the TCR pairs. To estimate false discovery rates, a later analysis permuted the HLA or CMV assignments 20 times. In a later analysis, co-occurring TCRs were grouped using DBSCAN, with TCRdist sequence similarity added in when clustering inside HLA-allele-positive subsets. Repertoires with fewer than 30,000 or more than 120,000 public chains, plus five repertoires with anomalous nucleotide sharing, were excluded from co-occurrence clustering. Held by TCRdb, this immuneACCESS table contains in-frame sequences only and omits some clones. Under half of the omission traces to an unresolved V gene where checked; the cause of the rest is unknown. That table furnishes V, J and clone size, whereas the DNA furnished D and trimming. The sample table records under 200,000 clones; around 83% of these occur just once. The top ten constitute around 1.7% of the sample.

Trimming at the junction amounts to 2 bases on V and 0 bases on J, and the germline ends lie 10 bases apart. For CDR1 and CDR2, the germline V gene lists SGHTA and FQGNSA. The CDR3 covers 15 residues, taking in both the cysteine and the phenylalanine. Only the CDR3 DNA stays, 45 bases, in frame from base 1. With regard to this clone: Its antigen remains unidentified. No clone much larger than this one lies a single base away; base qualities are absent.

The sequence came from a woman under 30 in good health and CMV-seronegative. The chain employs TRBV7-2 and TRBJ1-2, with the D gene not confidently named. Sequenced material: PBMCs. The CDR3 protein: CASSLTQLSNYGYTF. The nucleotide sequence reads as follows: TGTGCCAGCAGCTTAACACAGCTTTCTAACTATGGCTACACCTTC.